The source of this T cell receptor (beta chain) is a study of response to subunit inactivated influenza vaccine. Deletions cut 1 base from V and 4 bases from J, with 7 bases between. The germline CDR1 and CDR2 sequences are LNHNV and YYDKDF (reference sequence). The CDR3 is made up of 13 amino acids. This clonotype was recorded at least ten times. TCRdb itself ran the RT-PCR reads through MiXCR, one entry per CDR3 protein. The sample shows 500,000 to 600,000 distinct CDR3 sequences, roughly 10% of them seen only once. The same data also contributed to another study, on T cells expressing NK-cell markers. That paper states: Beta-chain TCR cDNA was generated via 5'RACE template switching with UMIs. Sequencing of TCR beta repertoires drew on sorted CD3+CD56+NKG2C+, CD3+CD56+NKG2C- and CD3+CD56-NKG2C+ T cells. Eight donors were sequenced, seven testing HCMV-seropositive and one testing seronegative. Dominant NKG2C+ clonotypes made up about 1.0-7.0% of CD8+ T cells in over five donors. Dominance of the CD3+CD56-NKG2C+ fraction by these clonotypes also held in several donors.

The chain links TRBV15 to TRBJ1-2, with D maybe TRBD1 (6 bases). The sequence was collected from a man aged 50-60 years who received an inactivated influenza vaccine. Specimen: PBMCs from blood, collected on the day of vaccination. CDR3 coding DNA: TGTGCCACCAGCAGAGGGACAGCCTATGGCTACACCTTC. The encoded protein is CATSRGTAYGYTF.